These 8 T cell receptor beta chains were sequenced from one sample in a study of cytomegalovirus exposure and HLA in healthy donors. PCR was performed using 60 Vbeta and 13 Jbeta primers. Clones were sequenced by immunoSEQ multiplex PCR, and TCRdb holds only the in-frame ones, with some missing. The sample has 150,000 to 200,000 clones, roughly 72% seen once. What was sequenced was PBMCs. The receptors come from a woman under 40 in good health and CMV-seropositive.

Comments on this clone: The sample contains more than one DNA sequence encoding this CDR3. The rearrangement links TRBV19 to TRBJ2-7; TRBD1 aligns across 8 bases. The CDR3 has 14 residues. J was trimmed by 3 bases and V by 3 bases; bases with no gene match: 4. The V gene's germline CDR1 is LNHDA and CDR2 SQIVND (reference sequence). As DNA, the CDR3 is TGTGCCAGTAGTATTGGGACAGGACTCTACGAGCAGTACTTC. It translates to CASSIGTGLYEQYF.

The rearrangement joins TRBV7-8 to TRBJ2-1, with D tentatively TRBD1 (5 bases). This CDR3 comprises 15 residues. The V gene's germline CDR1 is SGHVS and CDR2 FQNEAQ. The V end was cut by 5 bases, the J end by 2 bases, with 13 bases between. The CDR3 sequence: CASSPSARAYNEQFF. The CDR3 bases are TGTGCCAGCAGCCCCTCCGCCAGGGCCTACAATGAGCAGTTCTTC.

The chain employs TRBV7-8 and TRBJ1-2, with 7 bases aligning to TRBD1. CDR1 SGHVS and CDR2 FQNEAQ come from the germline V gene. The CDR3 is 12 residues long. V lost 3 bases, J lost 6 bases, and 1 base stayed unmatched. The CDR3 coding sequence is TGTGCCAGCAGCTTGGGGACAGATGGCTACACCTTC. Its translation: CASSLGTDGYTF.

The V gene is TRBV5-1, the J gene TRBJ2-1; D is unclear. CDR3 length: 15 amino acids. Germline V gene data show CDR1 as SGHRS and CDR2 as YFSETQ. V was cut by 4 bases and J by 3 bases, with 14 bases left in between. CDR3 in amino acids: CASSHDRGNYNEQFF. CDR3 coding DNA: TGCGCCAGCAGCCATGACCGAGGAAACTACAATGAGCAGTTCTTC.

The chain couples TRBV5-6 to TRBJ2-6, with TRBD1 matching 8 bases. Germline V lookup: CDR1 SGHDT, CDR2 YYEEEE. Trimming took 4 bases from V and 1 from J; bases not matched to a gene: 10. This CDR3 is 18 amino acids long. The CDR3: CASSPGAGGLSGANVLTF. For the CDR3, the DNA is TGTGCCAGCAGCCCGGGGGCAGGGGGCCTATCTGGGGCCAACGTCCTGACTTTC.

The gene calls are TRBV5-1 and TRBJ1-1, with a tentative D call TRBD1 (5 bases). Per germline, CDR1 SGHRS and CDR2 YFSETQ. The CDR3 contains 15 residues. Trimming took off 3 bases at V and 4 bases at J, with 16 bases between the two ends. CDR3 in amino acids: CASSSITGVGTEAFF. As DNA, the CDR3 is TGCGCCAGCAGCTCGATTACGGGGGTAGGCACTGAAGCTTTCTTT.

V gene TRBV5-4 combines with J gene TRBJ2-7, with D possibly being TRBD2 (5 bases). Deletions cut 2 bases from V and 3 bases from J, with 9 bases between. The CDR3 contains 13 residues. Per germline, CDR1 SGHNT and CDR2 YYREEE (reference sequence). The CDR3 DNA follows: TGTGCCAGCAGCTTCGGGGAACTCTACGAGCAGTACTTC. Its protein is CASSFGELYEQYF. The entire variable domain, with the rest obtained from reference TRBV5-4 and TRBJ2-7, is as follows: ETGVTQSPTHLIKTRGQQVTLRCSSQSGHNTVSWYQQALGQGPQFIFQYYREEENGRGNFPPRFSGLQFPNYSSELNVNALELDDSALYLCASSFGELYEQYFGPGTRLTVT.

The V call is TRBV2, the J call TRBJ1-4; no reliable D call. CDR3 length: 17 amino acids. Trimming stripped 3 bases from V and 0 bases from J, with 14 bases between. The germline V gene has CDR1 SNHLY and CDR2 FYNNEI. CDR3 sequence (DNA): TGTGCCAGCAGTGACGGTCTATCGTTTGCAACTAATGAAAAACTGTTTTTT. Its translation: CASSDGLSFATNEKLFF.